These T cell receptor beta chains were read from a single sample in a study of post-analysis software for immune sequencing data. TCRdb re-called the PCR reads through MiXCR, storing one row per CDR3 protein. The data show approximately 440,000 distinct CDR3 sequences, under 55% seen once. Sequenced input: blood. The receptors were gathered from a girl aged 10 to 17 with multiple sclerosis. Both conserved end residues are part of each CDR3. The D gene is left open where the match is weak. Some rows mark clone size as missing; the rest say once, few, many or name a class of expanded clone.

V	size	J	D	CDR3	DNA
TRBV7-3	many	TRBJ2-1	TRBD2	CASSRRTSGYNEQFF	TGTGCCAGCAGTCGCCGGACTAGCGGCTACAATGAGCAGTTCTTC
TRBV28	few	TRBJ1-2	NA	CASSRGHQPHYGYTF	TGTGCCAGCAGTCGGGGCCACCAGCCACACTATGGCTACACCTTC
TRBV5-1	once	TRBJ2-7	TRBD2	CASTNSGRASLPHEQYF	TGCGCCAGCACAAATAGCGGGAGGGCCTCTCTTCCCCACGAGCAGTACTTC
TRBV25-1	NA	TRBJ2-1	NA	CASSRRDLQLNEQFF	TGTGCCAGCAGTCGCCGGGACCTACAACTGAATGAGCAGTTCTTC
TRBV5-1	NA	TRBJ2-7	TRBD2	CASSVLGLASSYEQYF	TGCGCCAGCAGCGTCTTGGGACTAGCGTCTTCCTACGAGCAGTACTTC
TRBV29-1	few	TRBJ2-1	TRBD2	CSVEGGLAGRYNEQFF	TGCAGCGTTGAAGGGGGGCTAGCGGGACGATACAATGAGCAGTTCTTC
TRBV7-2	NA	TRBJ2-6	NA	CASSLVGKGANVLTF	TGTGCCAGCAGCTTAGTGGGAAAAGGGGCCAACGTCCTGACTTTC
TRBV11-2	NA	TRBJ2-3	TRBD2	CASSKHAGGTDTQYF	TGTGCCAGCAGCAAACACGCGGGGGGCACAGATACGCAGTATTTT
TRBV3-1	NA	TRBJ2-1	NA	CASSRAKTSYNEQFF	TGTGCCAGCAGCCGAGCGAAGACTAGCTACAATGAGCAGTTCTTC
TRBV20-1	many	TRBJ1-2	NA	CSARDAGRDGYTF	TGCAGTGCTAGAGATGCAGGTCGTGATGGCTACACCTTC
TRBV29-1	NA	TRBJ2-7	NA	CSAASLSYEQYF	TGCAGCGCGGCCAGCCTCTCCTACGAGCAGTACTTC
TRBV10-3	few	TRBJ1-4	NA	CAISESPSTNEKLFF	TGTGCCATCAGTGAGTCGCCTTCAACTAATGAAAAACTGTTTTTT
TRBV28	NA	TRBJ2-3	TRBD2	CASSMLTSGATDTQYF	TGTGCCAGCAGTATGCTGACTAGCGGGGCCACAGATACGCAGTATTTT
TRBV6-2/TRBV6-3	NA	TRBJ1-5	NA	CASSYSGISNQPQHF	TGTGCCAGCAGTTACTCGGGGATTAGCAATCAGCCCCAGCATTTT
TRBV28	few	TRBJ2-7	TRBD2	CASRRGGEIEQYF	TGTGCCAGCCGACGGGGGGGAGAGATAGAGCAGTACTTC
TRBV20-1	NA	TRBJ2-5	NA	CSARNSILTSQYF	TGCAGTGCTAGAAACTCCATCCTAACATCGCAGTACTTC
TRBV6-1	NA	TRBJ2-7	TRBD1	CASSRYLQGATSYEQYF	TGTGCCAGCAGTCGATATCTCCAGGGGGCAACCTCCTACGAGCAGTACTTC
TRBV12-3/TRBV12-4	NA	TRBJ2-1	TRBD2	CASSLLSGRADEEFF	TGTGCCAGCAGTTTGCTTAGCGGGAGAGCTGATGAGGAGTTTTTC
TRBV7-6	once	TRBJ2-1	TRBD2	CASSLPSGSSYNKQFF	TGTGCCAGCAGCTTACCTAGCGGGTCTTCCTACAATAAGCAGTTCTTC
TRBV29-1	few	TRBJ2-7	NA	CSVGPKAGNYEQYF	TGCAGCGTGGGGCCTAAGGCAGGGAACTACGAGCAGTACTTC
TRBV4-1	NA	TRBJ2-1	TRBD2	CASSQARGLAENNEQFF	TGCGCCAGCAGCCAAGCTAGGGGACTAGCGGAGAACAATGAGCAGTTCTTC
TRBV12-3/TRBV12-4	NA	TRBJ2-7	NA	CASNSGSPYEQYF	TGTGCCAGCAACTCGGGCTCTCCCTACGAGCAGTACTTC
TRBV7-2	NA	TRBJ2-3	NA	CASSLVRDTQYF	TGTGCCAGCAGCTTAGTTCGAGATACGCAGTATTTT
TRBV4-2	NA	TRBJ2-7	NA	CASSQVGDEQYF	TGTGCCAGCAGCCAAGTCGGCGACGAGCAGTACTTC
TRBV28	NA	TRBJ2-3	NA	CASSTNLAGFTDTQYF	TGTGCCAGCAGTACAAACCTGGCGGGTTTCACAGATACGCAGTATTTT
TRBV28	NA	TRBJ1-4	NA	CASSWGRNNEKLFF	TGTGCCAGCAGTTGGGGACGGAATAATGAAAAACTGTTTTTT
TRBV20-1	NA	TRBJ1-2	NA	CSARWGLGYTF	TGCAGTGCTAGATGGGGGCTGGGCTACACCTTC
TRBV5-1	few	TRBJ2-7	NA	CASSTDNTYEQYF	TGCGCCAGCAGCACCGACAATACCTACGAGCAGTACTTC
TRBV7-2	NA	TRBJ2-7	NA	CASSHPTEDVEQYF	TGTGCCAGCAGCCATCCGACAGAAGATGTCGAGCAGTACTTC
TRBV5-1	NA	TRBJ1-4	NA	CASSLTATTNEKLFF	TGCGCCAGCAGCCTGACAGCTACAACTAATGAAAAACTGTTTTTT
TRBV30	NA	TRBJ1-1	NA	CAWSLAAVEAFF	TGTGCCTGGAGTCTGGCGGCGGTTGAAGCTTTCTTT
TRBV7-2	few	TRBJ2-7	NA	CASSPRPRSEQYF	TGTGCCAGCAGCCCCCGCCCACGTTCGGAGCAGTACTTC
TRBV5-1	NA	TRBJ2-4	NA	CASSLQGLAKNIQYF	TGCGCCAGCAGCCTCCAGGGGTTAGCCAAAAACATTCAGTACTTC
TRBV29-1	few	TRBJ2-3	NA	CSVRYSYTDTQYF	TGCAGCGTTCGCTACAGCTACACAGATACGCAGTATTTT
TRBV29-1	NA	TRBJ2-7	TRBD2	CSVVRDRGLPSGRAPYKQYF	TGCAGCGTAGTCCGGGACAGGGGCCTACCTAGCGGGAGGGCCCCCTACAAGCAGTACTTC
TRBV4-1	few	TRBJ1-1	NA	CASSQPRDRDNEAFF	TGCGCCAGCAGCCAACCTCGCGACCGGGACAACGAAGCTTTCTTT
TRBV6-1	NA	TRBJ2-4	NA	CASSEHRGKGYF	TGTGCCAGCAGTGAACACCGGGGAAAGGGGTACTTC
TRBV5-5	few	TRBJ2-7	NA	CASSPRALALSYEQYF	TGTGCCAGCAGCCCCCGGGCACTAGCCCTATCCTACGAGCAGTACTTC
TRBV7-9	NA	TRBJ1-1	NA	CASSPAYRGRTEAFF	TGTGCCAGCAGCCCGGCGTATCGGGGTAGGACTGAAGCTTTCTTT
TRBV7-9	NA	TRBJ2-5	NA	CASSFGWGSETQYF	TGTGCCAGCAGCTTTGGCTGGGGGTCGGAGACCCAGTACTTC